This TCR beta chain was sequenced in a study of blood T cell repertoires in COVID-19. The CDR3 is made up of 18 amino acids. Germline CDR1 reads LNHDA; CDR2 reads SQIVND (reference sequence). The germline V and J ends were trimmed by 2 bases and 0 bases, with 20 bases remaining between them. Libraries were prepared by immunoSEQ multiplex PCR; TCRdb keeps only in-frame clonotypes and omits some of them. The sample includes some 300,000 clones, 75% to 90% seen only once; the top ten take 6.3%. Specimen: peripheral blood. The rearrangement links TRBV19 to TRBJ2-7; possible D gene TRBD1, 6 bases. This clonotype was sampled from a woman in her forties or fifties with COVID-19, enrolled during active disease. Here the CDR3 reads CASSISVGGQGLSYEQYF. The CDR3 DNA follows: TGTGCCAGTAGTATATCAGTAGGGGGACAAGGACTCTCCTACGAGCAGTACTTC.